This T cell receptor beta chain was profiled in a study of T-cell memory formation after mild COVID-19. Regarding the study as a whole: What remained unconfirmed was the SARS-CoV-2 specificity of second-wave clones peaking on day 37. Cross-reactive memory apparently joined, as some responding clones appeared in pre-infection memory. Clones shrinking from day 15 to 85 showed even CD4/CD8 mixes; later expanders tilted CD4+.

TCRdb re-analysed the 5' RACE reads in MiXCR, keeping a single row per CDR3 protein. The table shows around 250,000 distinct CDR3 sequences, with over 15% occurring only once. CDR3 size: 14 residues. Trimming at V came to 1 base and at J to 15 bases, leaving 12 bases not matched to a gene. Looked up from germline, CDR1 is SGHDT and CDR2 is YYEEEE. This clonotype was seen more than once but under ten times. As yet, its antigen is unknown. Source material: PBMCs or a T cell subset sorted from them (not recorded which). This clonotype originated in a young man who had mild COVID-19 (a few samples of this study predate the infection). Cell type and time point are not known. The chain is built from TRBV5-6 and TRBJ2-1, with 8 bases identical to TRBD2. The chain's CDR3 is CASSLISPGGPRFF. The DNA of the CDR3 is TGTGCCAGCAGCTTGATTAGCCCGGGGGGGCCACGGTTCTTC.